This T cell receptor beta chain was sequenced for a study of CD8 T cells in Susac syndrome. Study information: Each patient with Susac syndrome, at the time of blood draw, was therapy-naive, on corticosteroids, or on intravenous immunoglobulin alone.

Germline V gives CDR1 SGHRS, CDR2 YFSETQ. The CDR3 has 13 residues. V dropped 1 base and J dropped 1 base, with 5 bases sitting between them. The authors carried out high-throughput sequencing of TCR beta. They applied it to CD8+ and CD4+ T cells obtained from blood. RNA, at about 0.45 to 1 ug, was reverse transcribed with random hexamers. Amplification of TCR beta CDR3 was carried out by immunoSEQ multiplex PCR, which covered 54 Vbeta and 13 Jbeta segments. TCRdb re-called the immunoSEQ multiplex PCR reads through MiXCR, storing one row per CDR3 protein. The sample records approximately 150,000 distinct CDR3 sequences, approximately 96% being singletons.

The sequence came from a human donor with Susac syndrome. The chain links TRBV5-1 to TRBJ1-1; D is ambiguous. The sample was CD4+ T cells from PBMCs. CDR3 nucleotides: TGCGCCAGCAGCTTGTGGGGGAACACTGAAGCTTTCTTT. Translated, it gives CASSLWGNTEAFF.